This T cell receptor beta chain was observed in a study of T cells in Graves' hyperthyroidism and ophthalmopathy (dated by TCRdb to 2018 to 2020). Regarding the complete study: To identify TCR V-J signatures that set the groups apart, the researchers used a discovery cohort of 90 to 100 patients, made up of under 50 with Graves' ophthalmopathy and some 55 with stable Graves' hyperthyroidism. An independent validation cohort of under 20 hyperthyroidism patients and 17 patients who later progressed to ophthalmopathy tested prospective prediction of ophthalmopathy. The 100 or so discovery patients were divided at random into training and test sets in a 7:3 ratio. Thyroid tissue and blood T-cell repertoires from roughly six Graves' hyperthyroidism patients were also compared in the study. Following sampling, methimazole starting at 30 mg daily was given to hyperthyroidism patients, and high-dose intravenous methylprednisolone was given to ophthalmopathy patients. According to the paper, TCR Vbeta CDR3 sequencing was carried out on around 140 peripheral blood samples, which came from under 50 ophthalmopathy, 75 to 80 hyperthyroidism and approximately 17 progressor patients. The paper as a whole reports these results and caveats: In validation, the model predicted progression to ophthalmopathy a median of approximately 6.6 months before onset, with 70% to 71% sensitivity and 72.22% specificity. A 13 V-J signature model separated ophthalmopathy from stable hyperthyroidism, with around 90% sensitivity and roughly 84% specificity in cross-validation and 80%/75% in testing. Most expanded thyroid clonotypes (frequency above 0.001) were also found in blood, which suggests that blood repertoires may mirror thyroid immune responses. Sample size was not statistically predetermined, and blinding of investigators to group allocation was not performed.

This clonotype was seen ten or more times. The specificity of this receptor is unknown. No base-level quality is on record; no much larger clone is a single base apart. According to the germline V gene, CDR1 reads WSHSY and CDR2 reads SAAADI. The junction carries 8 bases between V and J, which are trimmed by 2 bases and 1 base respectively. From cysteine to phenylalanine, the CDR3 is 14 amino acids long. Just CDR3 DNA is preserved here, 42 bases in frame from base 1. The TCR beta CDR3 regions were amplified from the RNA transcripts. The first round of RT-PCR for the TCR CDR3 was performed with the HTBI primer set and the Qiagen OneStep RT-PCR kit. The libraries were constructed in a second round of multiplex PCR and then size-selected and purified. Libraries were sequenced paired-end with 100 bp reads on an Illumina HiSeq2000. The source study handled its data this way. SOAPnuke was used to process the raw data, throwing out any read that contained adapters or uncalled bases, had a mean Phred below 15, or lacked an exact constant-primer or identifier match. High-quality paired reads were merged using COPE v1.2.5, and each unique nucleotide sequence was defined as a clonotype. MiTCR v1.1 was used to align clonotypes to the IMGT TRBV, TRBD and TRBJ reference segments. Analysis was restricted to V-J combinations with a frequency above 0.0001, which covered roughly 99% of repertoires. A TCS score was defined as the ratio between F50 (clonal expansion) and ExV (chaos), using BLOSUM62-based TCRdist between CDR3 peptides within each V-J. Welch's t-statistics and random forest reduced approximately 520 V-J features to 10 to 15, which were used in a naive Bayes classifier (R e1071). The Morisita-Horn index was used to measure how similar the thyroid and blood repertoires were. The raw public reads went through TCRdb reprocessing: fastp at Q25, MiXCR clone calling, in-frame beta chains kept. Rows merge per CDR3 protein into single entries with the most common DNA and genes. The V and J calls follow TCRdb's processing rather than the paper's. For this sample the table gives 500,000 to 600,000 distinct CDR3 sequences, of which about 43% were detected only once. In total, the top ten clones hold about 8.3% of the sample.

A patient counted as having stable Graves' hyperthyroidism if no progression to ophthalmopathy occurred over 18 months of follow-up. Hyperthyroidism patients were aged 18 to 65 years and newly diagnosed, with disease duration of less than 2 months. Exclusion was applied to patients with uncontrolled infections, other autoimmune diseases, pregnancy or lactation. Diagnoses were based on clinical symptoms, serum thyroxine and TRAb, thyroid ultrasound and orbital computed tomography. Trizol reagent was used to extract total RNA, and RNA quality was then checked on an Agilent 2100 Bioanalyzer. The rearranged chain carries TRBV10-2 and TRBJ1-1, with no confident D gene call. This sequence was found in a woman aged 18-29 years with Graves' hyperthyroidism. Sequenced: peripheral blood or thyroid tissue (not recorded which). The DNA reads TGCGCCAGCAGTGAGGAACGGCAGAACACTGAAGCTTTCTTT. It is translated as CASSEERQNTEAFF.